The 21 T cell receptor beta chains presented below share a single source sample, sequenced in a study of T-cell memory formation after mild COVID-19. In TCRdb, the 5' RACE reads were re-called with MiXCR into one record per CDR3 protein. In the table there are 470,000 or so distinct CDR3 sequences, 20% of which are singletons. Sequences were obtained from PBMCs or a T cell subset sorted from them (not recorded which). All receptors come from an adult woman who had mild COVID-19 (a few samples of this study predate the infection). Cell type and time point are not known.

This chain uses TRBV6-6 with TRBJ2-7; TRBD1 matches at 9 bases. The CDR3 is 17 residues long. J lost 4 bases, V lost 6 bases, and 16 bases had no gene match. The germline V gene has CDR1 MNHNY and CDR2 SVGAGI (reference sequence). Here the CDR3 DNA reads TGTGCCAGCAGGGACAGGGGAAGTATGGTGAGGACATACGAGCAGTACTTC. Translation gives CASRDRGSMVRTYEQYF.

The sample holds a few counts of this clonotype. The rearrangement links TRBV29-1 to TRBJ2-7; D remains ambiguous. Trimming removed 6 bases from V and 2 bases from J, with 8 bases in between. The CDR3 length is 11 residues. The germline CDR1 and CDR2 sequences are SQVTM and ANQGSEA. The CDR3: CSVVRTYEQYF. The DNA for the CDR3 is TGCAGCGTCGTAAGGACCTACGAGCAGTACTTC.

This clonotype was seen more than once but under ten times. This chain connects TRBV7-6 to TRBJ1-2, with 7 bases aligning to TRBD1. Germline lookup yields CDR1 SGHVS and CDR2 FNYEAQ. The CDR3 has 13 residues. J lost 7 bases, V lost 1 base, and 3 bases had no gene match. The CDR3 DNA reads TGTGCCAGCAGCTTAGAAGGGGGCTTTGGCTACACCTTC. Translation: CASSLEGGFGYTF.

J is TRBJ2-2 and V is TRBV7-6, with 8 bases that match TRBD2. Looked up from germline, CDR1 is SGHVS and CDR2 is FNYEAQ. V was pared by 5 bases and J by 7 bases, with 15 bases of the junction left unmatched. This CDR3 is 17 amino acids long. The CDR3 loop reads CASSQQGPAGANGELFF. Written as DNA, the CDR3 is TGTGCCAGCAGCCAACAGGGCCCAGCGGGAGCGAACGGGGAGCTGTTTTTT.

The rearrangement links TRBV6-2 or TRBV6-3 to TRBJ2-5, with TRBD2 matching 13 bases. The CDR3 consists of 15 residues. Germline values: CDR1 MNHEY, CDR2 SVGEGT. V lost 5 bases to trimming and J lost 4 bases; unmatched junction nucleotides: 4. The CDR3 DNA reads as TGTGCCAGCAGTCATGGACTAGCGGGAGTAGAGACCCAGTACTTC. This translates into CASSHGLAGVETQYF.

The genes are TRBV4-3 and TRBJ1-4; a possible D gene is TRBD1 (6 bases). The CDR3 is 14 residues long. The V end lost 1 base, the J end lost 8 bases, and 11 bases lay between the germline ends. Germline V gene data show CDR1 as LGHNA and CDR2 as YSLEER. This chain's CDR3 is CASSQAGHLEKLFF. The CDR3 DNA reads TGCGCCAGCAGCCAAGCGGGACACCTAGAAAAACTGTTTTTT.

The genes are TRBV4-2 and TRBJ2-7, with no clear D. The CDR3 is 16 amino acids. Germline CDR1 and CDR2: LGHNA and YNFKEQ. V shed 0 bases and J shed 4 bases, with 16 bases lying between them. DNA for the CDR3: TGTGCCAGCAGCCAAGATTTCGGAGTGAAAAGTTACGAGCAGTACTTC. Residues: CASSQDFGVKSYEQYF.

This clonotype came up a few times. The chain links TRBV27 to TRBJ1-1, with 11 bases that match TRBD1. V lost 7 bases, J lost 4 bases, and 14 bases stayed unmatched. This CDR3 comprises 17 residues. CDR1 and CDR2 (germline): MNHEY, SMNVEV (reference sequence). The CDR3: CASTWTGGSLFGTEAFF. CDR3 nucleotides: TGTGCCAGCACCTGGACAGGGGGCTCCCTTTTTGGCACTGAAGCTTTCTTT.

This chain joins TRBV4-2 and TRBJ2-2; D remains ambiguous. V was shortened by 4 bases and J by 6 bases, with 15 bases between the two germline ends. The CDR3 extends over 15 amino acids. The germline CDR1 and CDR2 sequences are LGHNA and YNFKEQ. The CDR3 reads CASSPALLRPGELFF. The CDR3 nucleotides read TGTGCCAGCAGCCCTGCCCTGCTCCGACCCGGGGAGCTGTTTTTT.

This clonotype appeared a few times. This chain connects TRBV4-3 to TRBJ2-1; 12 nucleotides agree with TRBD2. The germline V gene has CDR1 LGHNA and CDR2 YSLEER. The CDR3 contains 16 residues. V lost 1 base and J lost 8; bases outside the gene matches: 6. The CDR3 is CASSQGRLAGAHEQFF. In DNA, the CDR3 is TGCGCCAGCAGCCAAGGCCGACTAGCGGGAGCCCATGAGCAGTTCTTC.

The chain joins TRBV20-1 to TRBJ1-3; TRBD1 might be the D (5 bases). Germline V gene data show CDR1 as DFQATT and CDR2 as SNEGSKA (reference sequence). The CDR3 runs to 13 residues. V gave up 5 bases and J gave up 2 bases, with 10 bases separating them. The CDR3 DNA is TGCAGTGCTGGGACTTATGCTGGAAACACCATATATTTT. Amino acids: CSAGTYAGNTIYF.

This clonotype has only a few counts. V gene TRBV10-3 combines with J gene TRBJ1-2; D remains unclear. Germline CDR1 reads ENHRY; CDR2 reads SYGVKD. This CDR3 is 13 amino acids long. V gave up 2 bases and J gave up 3 bases, with 7 bases separating them. The DNA of the CDR3 is TGTGCCATCAGTGAGGGCAGTTACTATGGCTACACCTTC. This codes for CAISEGSYYGYTF.

V is TRBV27 and J is TRBJ2-3; D ambiguous. CDR1 and CDR2 (germline): MNHEY, SMNVEV (reference sequence). V dropped 10 bases and J dropped 5 bases, with 10 bases sitting between them. This CDR3 region has 11 residues. For the CDR3, the DNA is TGTGCCACGGCAGGAAGAGATACGCAGTATTTT. It specifies CATAGRDTQYF.

This clonotype was detected only a few times. The chain links TRBV29-1 to TRBJ1-2; TRBD1 aligns across 10 bases. Germline lookup yields CDR1 SQVTM and CDR2 ANQGSEA. Germline trimming cut 6 bases from V and 14 bases from J; bases unmatched to any gene: 15. The CDR3 length is 13 residues. In nucleotides, the CDR3 is TGCAGCGTCCAACTGGCGGGACAGGGGCTTGCGACCTTC. It encodes CSVQLAGQGLATF.

This clonotype was counted a few times. The chain has TRBV20-1 and TRBJ2-4, with D perhaps matching TRBD1 (6 bases). Germline V CDR1 and CDR2: DFQATT, SNEGSKA (reference sequence). The CDR3 has 13 amino acids. The ends were cut back, 5 bases at V and 9 bases at J, with 17 bases in the middle. For the CDR3, the DNA is TGCAGTGCTCTGTCGACAGGCGTCCTCATTCAGTACTTC. Its protein is CSALSTGVLIQYF.

V usage is TRBV18 and J usage is TRBJ2-7; perhaps D is TRBD1 or TRBD2 (5 bases each). Trimming cost V 3 bases and J 2 bases, with 14 bases left between them. The CDR3 is 15 residues long. Germline CDR1 KGHSH, CDR2 LQKENI. The CDR3: CASSPRDGRAYEQYF. In DNA form, the CDR3 reads TGTGCCAGCTCACCCCGGGACGGACGTGCCTACGAGCAGTACTTC.

The chain couples TRBV4-3 to TRBJ2-1; 9 bases align to TRBD2. This CDR3 has 19 amino acids. Germline CDR1 reads LGHNA; CDR2 reads YSLEER. V lost 5 bases and J lost 0; bases outside the gene matches: 14. The CDR3 DNA reads TGCGCCAGCAGCAGGCCTAGCGGGAAAGTGGGCCTCTCCTACAATGAGCAGTTCTTC. It encodes CASSRPSGKVGLSYNEQFF.

V is TRBV12-3 or TRBV12-4 and J is TRBJ1-2, with 10 bases that match TRBD1. The CDR3 runs 14 residues. J gave up 6 bases and V 2 bases, and 3 bases lay outside the gene matches. CDR3 sequence (DNA): TGTGCCAGCAGTTTATCCGGGACAGGGGATGGCTACACCTTC. Its protein is CASSLSGTGDGYTF.

J is TRBJ2-7 and V is TRBV12-3 or TRBV12-4; 8 bases agree with TRBD2. The CDR3 covers 14 residues. With V trimmed by 3 bases and J by 6 bases, 7 bases remained unmatched. CDR3 sequence reads: CASSFPGAGGEQYF. As DNA, the CDR3 is TGTGCCAGCAGTTTTCCCGGGGCGGGGGGCGAGCAGTACTTC.

The chain is built from TRBV29-1 and TRBJ2-3; D is unclear. Trimming took off 2 bases at V and 4 bases at J, with 7 bases between the two ends. Germline CDR1 is SQVTM and CDR2 is ANQGSEA. CDR3 length: 12 residues. In DNA, the CDR3 is TGCAGCGTTGAAACTAACTCAGATACGCAGTATTTT. This codes for CSVETNSDTQYF.

This chain connects TRBV12-3 or TRBV12-4 to TRBJ1-4; 7 bases match TRBD1. V lost 3 bases and J lost 3; bases outside the gene matches: 1. The CDR3 covers 14 residues. The CDR3 sequence is CASSLTGPNEKLFF. DNA for the CDR3: TGTGCCAGCAGTTTGACAGGGCCTAATGAAAAACTGTTTTTT.